This T cell receptor (beta chain) comes out of a study of tumor-infiltrating lymphocytes in primary liver carcinoma. Study information: Patients were men and women aged 30 to 69 years. There were roughly 3.65 to 7.13 million productive TCRbeta reads per sample, a yield similar across tissue types.

Points on this clonotype: At one end, the junction sequence differs from germline, possibly due to a read error.

From roughly 0.5 ug total RNA, TCR beta cDNA was generated with a primer in the constant region. Three nested multiplex PCR rounds of slightly modified ARM-PCR generated TCR beta libraries. Investigators reported that the first two PCR rounds, at 10 cycles each, used TRBV1-TRBV30 forward primers with a C-beta reverse primer. TCRdb reprocessed the multiplex PCR reads via MiXCR and lists one record per CDR3 protein. This table has about 320,000 distinct CDR3 sequences, approximately 65% appearing once. Germline V lookup: CDR1 MNHEY, CDR2 SVGEGT. CDR3 size: 17 residues. The source of the blood RNA was unsorted whole blood, and germline DNA was extracted as well. Patients were chronically HBV-infected and treatment-naive.

The chain couples TRBV6-2 or TRBV6-3 to TRBJ2-2; a possible D gene is TRBD2 (5 bases). The sequencing input was peripheral blood. The receptor's source is a middle-aged man with primary liver carcinoma and hepatitis B virus infection. CDR3 in DNA: TGTGCCAGCAGTTACCCAACCATTCTACAGAACACCGGGGAGCTGTTGTTT. It is translated as CASSYPTILQNTGELLF.